This T cell receptor (beta chain) was sequenced during a study of T cell responses to AZD1222 COVID-19 vaccine. This clone was seen just once. Here immunoSEQ multiplex PCR was the method, and the copy in TCRdb shows in-frame clones only, minus some. There are 250,000 to 300,000 clones in the sample; around 92% occur only once, and less than 0.65% lies in the top ten. This CDR3 has 15 amino acids. Trimming at V came to 5 bases and at J to 5 bases, leaving 7 bases not matched to a gene. Germline V lookup: CDR1 MNHEY, CDR2 SVGAGI. The source material was peripheral blood, sampled 28 days after the second AZD1222 dose. The chain uses TRBV6-5 and TRBJ1-2; 11 nucleotides align to TRBD1. The clonotype comes from an adult who received the AZD1222 COVID-19 vaccine. CDR3 amino acids: CASSTSGTGGYGYTF. DNA of the CDR3: TGTGCCAGCAGTACTTCCGGGACAGGGGGATATGGCTACACCTTC.